This entry is about one TCR beta chain. Its antigen is unidentified. The read comes to an end 3 residues before the CDR3 does, leaving the germline J gene to fill in the end. The sample originates from a study of T cells in women clearing cervical HPV infection. The study, taken as a whole, reports: CIN3+ cases had significantly higher TCR richness than controls; evenness did not differ.

Using immunoSEQ multiplex PCR, the repertoire was profiled, and TCRdb retains in-frame clones only, with some absent. Reported are 36,000 or so clones; the ten largest clones contain less than 9%. V shed 4 bases and J shed 5 bases, with 15 bases lying between them. The CDR3 is 15 residues long. The germline V gene has CDR1 LNHDA and CDR2 SQIVND (reference sequence). The source is a woman aged 18 to 75 with a cervical HPV16 infection that either progressed to CIN3+ or cleared (not recorded which). Sequencing input: blood buffy coat. The J gene is TRBJ1-5, the V gene TRBV19; D call uncertain. The CDR3 protein is CASSNIDLLDQPQHF. CDR3 DNA, as far as it was read: TGTGCCAGTAGTAACATTGATTTGTTGGATCAGCCC.